Presented here are 10 T cell receptor beta chains from one specimen sequenced in a study of T cell repertoires in cytomegalovirus infection. The antigens of these receptors remain unknown. MiXCR was run by TCRdb on the reads, yielding one entry per CDR3 protein. The top ten clones hold under 15% of a sample with 650,000 to 900,000 distinct CDR3 sequences, approximately 30% of them seen once. Sequences were derived from cultured CD8+ T cells from PBMCs, sampled from culture after CMV antigen stimulation. Every receptor here comes from a human donor in good health (CMV status not recorded). Some clones in this sample may be carry-over from other donors' samples.

This clonotype appeared many times. The J gene is TRBJ2-7, the V gene TRBV12-3 or TRBV12-4; 7 nucleotides agree with TRBD1. The junction had 6 bases not matched to a gene; V was cut back by 5 bases and J by 5 bases. The CDR3 is 13 residues long. The CDR3 DNA sequence: TGTGCCAGCAGTCCTCCGACAGGGAACGAGCAGTACGTC. This encodes CASSPPTGNEQYV.

This clonotype has at least ten counts. This chain links TRBV27 with TRBJ1-6; 10 positions match TRBD1. The CDR3 is made up of 13 amino acids. Trimming cost V 8 bases and J 10 bases; bases outside gene matches: 5. Germline CDR1 is MNHEY and CDR2 is SMNVEV (reference sequence). CDR3 DNA: TGTGCCAGCGGGGGGACAGGGGACTCACCCCTCCACTTT. Protein product: CASGGTGDSPLHF.

CDR3 sequence: CASSYSGTGGQETQYF. The CDR3 DNA reads as TGTGCCAGCAGTTATTCCGGGACAGGGGGCCAAGAGACCCAGTACTTC. The rearrangement links TRBV6-5 to TRBJ2-5; the match to TRBD1 covers 11 bases. This CDR3 has 16 residues. Trimming removed 3 bases from V and 1 base from J; junction bases left unmatched: 4. The V gene's germline CDR1 is MNHEY and CDR2 SVGAGI.

This clonotype came up many times. The V and J genes are TRBV7-2 and TRBJ2-2; weak D call: TRBD2 (5 bases). The CDR3 sequence is 16 residues long. Germline V CDR1 and CDR2: SGHTA, FQGNSA. Trimming took off 5 bases at V and 6 bases at J, with 19 bases between the two ends. The CDR3 here is CASSNGYRGLAGELFF. The CDR3 coding sequence is TGTGCCAGCAGCAACGGTTACCGGGGATTGGCCGGGGAGCTGTTTTTT. Supplemented by reference TRBV7-2 and TRBJ2-2, the full variable domain reads GAGVSQSPSNKVTEKGKDVELRCDPISGHTALYWYRQSLGQGLEFLIYFQGNSAPDKSGLPSDRFSAERTGGSVSTLTIQRTQQEDSAVYLCASSNGYRGLAGELFFGEGSRLTVL.

V is TRBV14 and J is TRBJ2-1; TRBD2 matches at 12 bases. The V segment lost 4 bases and the J segment 1 base; nucleotides outside the gene matches: 5. Per germline, CDR1 SGHDN and CDR2 FVKESK. This CDR3 is 17 amino acids long. Here the CDR3 DNA reads TGTGCCAGCAGCCCGCCTAGCGGGGGGGAATCCTACAATGAGCAGTTCTTC. This sequence encodes CASSPPSGGESYNEQFF.

The V gene is TRBV24-1, the J gene TRBJ2-7; D gene unclear. The CDR3 consists of 11 residues. Trimming shortened V by 3 bases and J by 4 bases, and 3 bases separated the two germline ends. Germline V CDR1 and CDR2: KGHDR, SFDVKD. CDR3 region: CATSDPYEQYV. The CDR3 DNA is TGTGCCACCAGTGATCCATACGAGCAGTACGTC.

This clonotype was detected a few times. The CDR3 region is CSAGPPGPEAFF. The CDR3 bases are TGCAGTGCTGGTCCTCCGGGCCCGGAAGCTTTCTTT. This chain joins TRBV20-1 and TRBJ1-1; no definite D call. Trimming left V 5 bases short and J 8 bases short, with 15 bases between. This CDR3 contains 12 residues. Germline V gives CDR1 DFQATT, CDR2 SNEGSKA (reference sequence).

This clonotype was counted between two and nine times. The junction shows a germline mismatch at one end, possibly a read error. The rearrangement uses TRBV7-6 and TRBJ2-1; 13 bases align to TRBD2. The CDR3 loop spans 18 amino acids. Germline V gene sequence: CDR1 SGHVS, CDR2 FNYEAQ. The CDR3 bases are TGTGCTAGCAGCCTACTAGCGGGGGGGCCGGGGTCCTACAATGAGCAGTTCTTC. Translated: CASSLLAGGPGSYNEQFF.

This clonotype was picked up a small number of times. V and J are TRBV9 and TRBJ1-5; the match to TRBD1 covers 10 bases. The germline gives CDR1 SGDLS, CDR2 YYNGEE. Germline trimming cut 5 bases from V and 7 bases from J; bases unmatched to any gene: 9. The CDR3 has 15 residues. The CDR3 nucleotides are TGTGCCAGCAGGAGGGACAGGGGCACCGTGCAGCCCCAGCATTTT. Translation: CASRRDRGTVQPQHF.

CDR3 in DNA: TGCGCCAGCAGCCAAAGGATGAACACTGAAGCTTTCTTT. This sequence encodes CASSQRMNTEAFF. V and J are TRBV4-1 and TRBJ1-1; D gene ambiguous. Germline lookup yields CDR1 MGHRA and CDR2 YSYEKL. This CDR3 has 13 amino acids. Trimming removed 2 bases from V and 0 bases from J, with 4 bases in between.